This T cell receptor beta chain came from a study of OX40 agonist ivuxolimab in advanced cancers. The method was immunoSEQ multiplex PCR; TCRdb's version includes in-frame clones alone and lacks a portion of them. The sample carries fewer than 80,000 clones, around 85% recorded once. The V end lost 5 bases, the J end lost 0 bases, and 5 bases lay between the germline ends. The CDR3 is made up of 12 amino acids. CDR1 and CDR2 from the germline V gene are GTSNPN and SVGIG (reference sequence). The study sampled blood at baseline, cycle 4 day 1, and cycle 7 day 1. This clone was detected a few times. The chain combines TRBV30 with TRBJ2-4; no clear D gene. The material sequenced was CD4+ or CD8+ T cells sorted from blood, taken in a trial of the OX40 agonist ivuxolimab. The source is an adult with an advanced solid tumor such as melanoma, head and neck, liver or kidney cancer. For the CDR3, the DNA is TGTGCCTGGTCGGTAGCCAAAAACATTCAGTACTTC. Its translation is CAWSVAKNIQYF.